This T cell receptor beta chain derives from a study of T cells in Graves' hyperthyroidism and ophthalmopathy. This clonotype was seen a handful of times. Amplification yielded TCR beta CDR3 regions, with RNA transcripts as the source. HTBI primers were the set used in a first-round RT-PCR of the TCR CDR3. MiXCR, run by TCRdb on the multiplex PCR reads, gives a single entry per CDR3 protein. The sample has some 570,000 distinct CDR3 sequences; roughly a sixth are singletons. Clinical symptoms, serum thyroxine, TRAb, thyroid ultrasound and orbital computed tomography informed diagnoses. Sequencing was done on a sample of blood. The sequence was obtained from a woman between 18 and 29 years old with Graves' ophthalmopathy.

CDR3: CSARDPKPASGTQRGDEQFF. The CDR3 DNA reads as TGCAGTGCTAGAGATCCGAAGCCGGCTAGCGGGACCCAACGGGGGGATGAGCAGTTCTTC. V gene TRBV20-1 combines with J gene TRBJ2-1, with 9 bases identical to TRBD2. CDR1 DFQATT and CDR2 SNEGSKA come from the germline V gene (reference sequence). The CDR3 is 20 amino acids. V was pared by 0 bases and J by 8 bases, with 23 bases of the junction left unmatched.